These 24 T cell receptor beta chains share one sample of origin, sequenced in a study of blood T cells in healthy people across ages. A second PCR of about 7 to 12 cycles used a sample-barcoded 5' primer and a J-beta primer mix. Each CDR3 protein is one row after TCRdb ran MiXCR on the 5' RACE reads. This sample has hundreds of thousands of distinct CDR3 sequences, with about 42% found just once. Sequences were obtained from blood. These receptors were obtained from a man aged 55 to 70 in good health.

Regarding this clonotype: Given a much more abundant clone one base away, this may be a read error. CDR3 coding DNA: TGTGCCAACAGTTTTTCTGAGTATACTGAGCAGTTCTTC. Protein product: CANSFSEYTEQFF. This chain uses TRBV6-2 or TRBV6-3 with TRBJ2-1; D is unclear. There are 13 residues in the CDR3. CDR1 MNHEY and CDR2 SVGEGT come from the germline V gene.

V usage is TRBV7-2 and J usage is TRBJ2-3, with D possibly called TRBD1 or TRBD2 (5 bases each). The CDR3 is 13 amino acids. Per the germline V gene, CDR1 is SGHTA and CDR2 is FQGNSA. V gave up 6 bases and J gave up 3 bases, with 10 bases separating them. The CDR3 DNA follows: TGTGCCAGCAGGGGGGTGGGGACAGATACGCAGTATTTT. Translation gives CASRGVGTDTQYF.

CDR3 bases: TGTGCCAGCAGCTTCATCACAAGCGGGGGGCCAAGAGAGACCCAGTACTTC. It codes for CASSFITSGGPRETQYF. V gene TRBV7-8 combines with J gene TRBJ2-5, with TRBD2 matching over 9 bases. Germline V CDR1 and CDR2: SGHVS, FQNEAQ. Unmatched junction bases numbered 12, after V lost 3 bases and J lost 4 bases. The CDR3 consists of 17 residues.

This clonotype was counted only a few times. The chain combines TRBV4-3 with TRBJ2-1; 8 bases line up with TRBD2. CDR3 size: 15 residues. Germline assignment: CDR1 LGHNA and CDR2 YSLEER. The V gene end was trimmed by 0 bases and the J gene end by 6 bases; junction bases not matched to a gene: 4. CDR3 sequence: CASSQESSGGNEQFF. CDR3 nucleotides: TGCGCCAGCAGCCAAGAATCGAGCGGGGGCAATGAGCAGTTCTTC.

The V call is TRBV5-1, the J call TRBJ1-1; D gene unclear. V was trimmed by 1 base and J by 3 bases, leaving 10 bases between them. The CDR3 covers 14 residues. Germline V lookup: CDR1 SGHRS, CDR2 YFSETQ. The CDR3 DNA sequence: TGCGCCAGCAGCTTGAACGGGCAGGACACTGAAGCTTTCTTT. It is translated as CASSLNGQDTEAFF.

This clonotype was counted between two and nine times. This chain's CDR3 is CASSPEFGQGPWGYTF. The CDR3 DNA reads TGTGCCAGCAGTCCCGAGTTCGGACAGGGCCCCTGGGGCTACACCTTC. The chain couples TRBV27 to TRBJ1-2, with 8 nucleotides matching TRBD1. Trimming cost V 5 bases and J 8 bases; bases outside gene matches: 16. Germline V gene lookup returns CDR1 MNHEY and CDR2 SMNVEV (reference sequence). This CDR3 is 16 amino acids long.

This clonotype occurred many times. The chain links TRBV20-1 to TRBJ2-5; 8 bases align to TRBD2. The germline V gene encodes CDR1 DFQATT and CDR2 SNEGSKA (reference sequence). This CDR3 region has 14 residues. V lost 3 bases to trimming and J lost 5 bases; unmatched junction nucleotides: 8. The CDR3 coding sequence is TGCAGTGCTAGTTTTCCGGGGGGGGGTGAGACCCAGTACTTC. As protein: CSASFPGGGETQYF.

V and J are TRBV30 and TRBJ1-1; 7 nucleotides align to TRBD1. Trimming took 8 bases from V and 2 from J; bases not matched to a gene: 5. Germline CDR1 and CDR2: GTSNPN and SVGIG (reference sequence). There are 12 residues in the CDR3. The CDR3 DNA follows: TGTGCCCATGGGACAGCAAACACTGAAGCTTTCTTT. Encoded protein: CAHGTANTEAFF. Drawing the rest from reference TRBV30 and TRBJ1-1, the complete variable domain is SQTIHQWPATLVQPVGSPLSLECTVEGTSNPNLYWYRQAAGRGLQLLFYSVGIGQISSEVPQNLSASRPQDRQFILSSKKLLLSDSGFYLCAHGTANTEAFFGQGTRLTVV.

This clonotype was picked up a small number of times. This chain joins TRBV18 and TRBJ2-7, with TRBD1 matching 7 bases. The J segment lost 6 bases and the V segment lost 5 bases, leaving 10 bases of the junction unmatched. Germline-derived CDR1 and CDR2 are KGHSH and LQKENI. The CDR3 loop spans 14 amino acids. The CDR3 DNA reads as TGTGCCAGCTCATATAAACAGGGGTTTGGCGAGCAGTACTTC. It translates to CASSYKQGFGEQYF.

This clonotype was counted at least ten times. This chain uses TRBV4-3 with TRBJ2-1, with D unclear. The V end was cut by 0 bases, the J end by 11 bases, with 8 bases between. CDR3 length: 12 amino acids. Germline CDR1 is LGHNA and CDR2 is YSLEER. The DNA for the CDR3 is TGCGCCAGCAGCCAAGATCGTAGTAAGCAGTTCTTC. This translates into CASSQDRSKQFF.

The V gene is TRBV7-2, the J gene TRBJ2-3; D unclear. Germline V lookup: CDR1 SGHTA, CDR2 FQGNSA. Deletions cut 3 bases from V and 0 bases from J, with 7 bases between. The CDR3 loop spans 14 amino acids. The CDR3 here is CASSFMGSTDTQYF. The DNA for the CDR3 is TGTGCCAGCAGCTTTATGGGGAGCACAGATACGCAGTATTTT.

The chain uses TRBV6-2 or TRBV6-3 and TRBJ2-3, with 10 bases that match TRBD2. J lost 6 bases, V lost 6 bases, and 9 bases had no gene match. This CDR3 has 15 amino acids. CDR1 MNHEY and CDR2 SVGEGT come from the germline V gene. The CDR3, as DNA: TGTGCCAGCAGCTCGACTAGCGGGTGGCGCGATACGCAGTATTTT. Protein sequence: CASSSTSGWRDTQYF.

V and J are TRBV20-1 and TRBJ1-5; no clear D gene. The CDR3 is made up of 12 amino acids. Germline V CDR1 and CDR2: DFQATT, SNEGSKA (reference sequence). V lost 6 bases, J lost 6 bases, and 12 bases lay in between. The CDR3 here is CSASGEVQPQHF. CDR3 in DNA: TGCAGTGCCAGCGGGGAGGTTCAGCCCCAGCATTTT.

The genes are TRBV7-9 and TRBJ2-5, with a weak D call TRBD1 (5 bases). The end of the DNA aligns better with TRBJ2-7, so the J call may be wrong. The CDR3 is 16 amino acids. The germline V gene has CDR1 SEHNR and CDR2 FQNEAQ (reference sequence). The CDR3 is CASSPRGTTSTREQYF. CDR3 nucleotides: TGTGCCAGCAGCCCAAGGGGCACTACCTCCACACGCGAGCAGTACTTC.

The CDR3 DNA reads as TGTGCCAGCAGGGGGCTTCTGTCTAGCACAGATACGCAGTATTTT. It yields the protein CASRGLLSSTDTQYF. V gene TRBV27 combines with J gene TRBJ2-3; perhaps TRBD1 as D (5 bases). V lost 6 bases and J lost 0, with 13 bases in between. The CDR3 loop spans 15 amino acids. Germline V CDR1 and CDR2: MNHEY, SMNVEV (reference sequence).

J is TRBJ2-1 and V is TRBV7-8; D is possibly TRBD2 (6 bases). The V end lost 1 base, the J end lost 2 bases, and 24 bases lay between the germline ends. Germline loops: CDR1 SGHVS, CDR2 FQNEAQ. The CDR3 has 20 amino acids. The DNA of the CDR3 is TGTGCCAGCAGCTTAGGGTCCTCTAGCGAGTGGGGTAGCCCCTACAATGAGCAGTTCTTC. This encodes CASSLGSSSEWGSPYNEQFF.

The chain uses TRBV19 and TRBJ1-5; D not resolved. Deletions cut 3 bases from V and 7 bases from J, with 10 bases between. Germline CDR1 and CDR2: LNHDA and SQIVND (reference sequence). The CDR3 covers 13 residues. The CDR3 nucleotides read TGTGCCAGTAGTATCGGGGTTTGGCAGCCCCAGCATTTT. This encodes CASSIGVWQPQHF.

This clonotype has only a few counts. V is TRBV12-3 or TRBV12-4 and J is TRBJ2-1; TRBD2 matches at 8 bases. The V segment lost 6 bases and the J segment 5 bases; nucleotides outside the gene matches: 9. This CDR3 comprises 15 residues. For the CDR3, the DNA is TGTGCCAGCAGAGCCGGACTAGCCTTTGACAATGAGCAGTTCTTC. Protein sequence: CASRAGLAFDNEQFF.

The V gene is TRBV6-5, the J gene TRBJ1-2; D possibly corresponds to TRBD1 (6 bases). Trimming took off 6 bases at V and 4 bases at J, with 15 bases between the two ends. The V gene's germline CDR1 is MNHEY and CDR2 SVGAGI. The CDR3 consists of 14 residues. CDR3 in amino acids: CASSDTGIPYGYTF. The CDR3 region has the DNA TGTGCCAGCAGCGACACAGGGATCCCCTATGGCTACACCTTC.

V usage is TRBV5-1 and J usage is TRBJ2-4; TRBD2 aligns across 11 bases. TRBJ2-7 matches the DNA end more closely, so the J call is doubtful. This CDR3 is built from 16 residues. Germline V gene sequence: CDR1 SGHRS, CDR2 YFSETQ. This chain's CDR3 is CASSLASGGYTYEQYF. CDR3 DNA sequence: TGCGCCAGCAGCTTGGCTAGCGGGGGGTATACGTACGAGCAGTACTTC.

This clonotype occurred a few times. This rearrangement joins TRBV2 to TRBJ1-5; D gene ambiguous. Trimming cost V 5 bases and J 7 bases, with 12 bases left between them. This CDR3 comprises 13 residues. Germline assignment: CDR1 SNHLY and CDR2 FYNNEI. As DNA, the CDR3 is TGTGCCAGCAGTCCCAGATGGACCCAGCCCCAGCATTTT. Translation gives CASSPRWTQPQHF.

This clonotype was recorded a few times. A read error may explain this, as a much larger clone is one base away. This chain uses TRBV7-3 with TRBJ2-3, with 7 bases identical to TRBD2. The CDR3 sequence is 14 residues long. The ends lost 5 bases at V and 4 bases at J; junction bases unmatched: 6. Germline CDR1 and CDR2: SGHTA and FQGTGA. The DNA of the CDR3 is TGTGCCAGCAGCGTACGGGGGGAATCAGATACGCAGTATTTT. It translates to CASSVRGESDTQYF.

The chain recombines TRBV29-1 with TRBJ1-1; TRBD1 agrees at 9 bases. V gave up 7 bases and J gave up 8 bases; unmatched junction bases: 5. Germline V gives CDR1 SQVTM, CDR2 ANQGSEA. The CDR3 has 11 residues. The CDR3 DNA sequence: TGCAGCGCCATGGACAGGGGAGAAGCTTTCTTT. The encoded protein is CSAMDRGEAFF. Using reference TRBV29-1 and TRBJ1-1 for the parts outside the CDR3, the full variable domain is SAVISQKPSRDICQRGTSLTIQCQVDSQVTMMFWYRQQPGQSLTLIATANQGSEATYESGFVIDKFPISRPNLTFSTLTVSNMSPEDSSIYLCSAMDRGEAFFGQGTRLTVV.

The DNA for the CDR3 is TGCGCCAGCAGGACGACGATAGACAGGGGCTCCAAAAACATTCAGTACTTC. Translating it yields CASRTTIDRGSKNIQYF. The chain recombines TRBV5-1 with TRBJ2-4, with TRBD1 matching over 8 bases. Germline values: CDR1 SGHRS, CDR2 YFSETQ. The CDR3 totals 17 residues. Losses at the gene ends were 5 bases for V and 2 bases for J; bases not matched to a gene: 12.